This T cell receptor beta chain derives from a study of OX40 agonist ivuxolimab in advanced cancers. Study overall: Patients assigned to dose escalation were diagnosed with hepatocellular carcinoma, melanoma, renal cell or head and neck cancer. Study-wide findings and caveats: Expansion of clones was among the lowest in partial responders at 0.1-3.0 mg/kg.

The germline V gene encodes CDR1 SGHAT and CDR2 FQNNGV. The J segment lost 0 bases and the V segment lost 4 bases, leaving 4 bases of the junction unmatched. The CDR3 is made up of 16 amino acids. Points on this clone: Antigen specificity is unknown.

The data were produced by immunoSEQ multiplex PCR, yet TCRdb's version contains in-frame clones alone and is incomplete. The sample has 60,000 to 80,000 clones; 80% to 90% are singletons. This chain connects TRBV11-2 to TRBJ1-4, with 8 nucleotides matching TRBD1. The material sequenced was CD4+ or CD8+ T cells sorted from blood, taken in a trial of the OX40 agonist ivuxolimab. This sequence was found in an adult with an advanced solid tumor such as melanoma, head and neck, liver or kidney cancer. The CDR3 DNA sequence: TGTGCCAGCAGCTCGGGACAGGTTGCAACTAATGAAAAACTGTTTTTT. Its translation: CASSSGQVATNEKLFF.